Reported below is one T cell receptor beta chain. This entry comes from a study of blood T cell repertoires in COVID-19. Assay: immunoSEQ multiplex PCR; the TCRdb copy retains only in-frame clones and omits some. The sample has under 50,000 clones; roughly 84% are singletons. This receptor was taken from a woman in her 70s with acute or convalescent COVID-19. The source material was peripheral blood.

In DNA form, the CDR3 reads TGTGCCAGCACCTGGGCAAGCACAGATACGCAGTATTTT. Residues: CASTWASTDTQYF. This sequence joins TRBV27 and TRBJ2-3; D call uncertain. Trimming removed 7 bases from V and 0 bases from J, with 8 bases in between. The CDR3 consists of 13 residues. Germline V gene data show CDR1 as MNHEY and CDR2 as SMNVEV (reference sequence).